This T cell receptor (beta chain) was identified during a study of OX40 agonist ivuxolimab in advanced cancers. As for the study in general: People who had prior anti-PD-1, anti-PD-L1 or anti-CTLA-4 therapy could take part, and 35% to 50% had some. Study findings and constraints: Some patients without response likewise showed low normalized clonal expansion.

Here immunoSEQ multiplex PCR was the method, and the copy in TCRdb shows in-frame clones only, minus some. The sample lists 100,000 to 150,000 clones; just over 90% were seen once. J lost 5 bases, V lost 7 bases, and 14 bases had no gene match. The CDR3 is 16 amino acids. Germline loops: CDR1 MDHEN, CDR2 SYDVKM. A single count supports this clone. The antigen is not known. The V and J genes are TRBV28 and TRBJ1-5; 7 bases are shared with TRBD1. The receptor was derived from an adult with an advanced solid tumor such as melanoma, head and neck, liver or kidney cancer. The sequencing used CD4+ or CD8+ T cells sorted from blood, collected in a trial of the OX40 agonist ivuxolimab. CDR3 in DNA: TGTGCCAGCATTCCGAACAGGGGCAAACGAGATCAGCCCCAGCATTTT. This gives the protein CASIPNRGKRDQPQHF.